This T cell receptor beta chain was recorded in a study of T-cell memory formation after mild COVID-19. The CDR3 is made up of 12 amino acids. The V end was cut by 5 bases, the J end by 5 bases, with 10 bases between. Looked up from germline, CDR1 is SGHTA and CDR2 is FQGNSA. Constant-segment primers were used for 5'RACE, and the resulting TCR alpha and TCR beta cDNA libraries carried sample barcodes and UMIs. TCRdb processed the 5' RACE reads anew with MiXCR; each CDR3 protein has one entry. The sample includes 200,000 to 300,000 distinct CDR3 sequences, 15% of them seen just once. Points from the study as a whole: SARS-CoV-2 specificity was not confirmed for second-wave clones peaking on day 37. Of the contracting clones, CD4+ ones lay mainly in CM and EM, and CD8+ ones in EMRA. Contracting clones, day 15 to 85, had balanced CD4/CD8, and later expanders favored CD4+.

In the case of this clonotype: The antigen is undetermined.

The receptor comes from an adult woman who had mild COVID-19 (a few samples of this study predate the infection). Cell type and time point are not known. Sequencing was carried out using PBMCs or a T cell subset sorted from them (not recorded which). This chain links TRBV7-2 with TRBJ2-7, with TRBD2 as a possible D gene (5 bases). CDR3 sequence: CASSRERNEQYF. CDR3 nucleotides: TGTGCCAGCAGCCGCGAGCGGAACGAGCAGTACTTC.